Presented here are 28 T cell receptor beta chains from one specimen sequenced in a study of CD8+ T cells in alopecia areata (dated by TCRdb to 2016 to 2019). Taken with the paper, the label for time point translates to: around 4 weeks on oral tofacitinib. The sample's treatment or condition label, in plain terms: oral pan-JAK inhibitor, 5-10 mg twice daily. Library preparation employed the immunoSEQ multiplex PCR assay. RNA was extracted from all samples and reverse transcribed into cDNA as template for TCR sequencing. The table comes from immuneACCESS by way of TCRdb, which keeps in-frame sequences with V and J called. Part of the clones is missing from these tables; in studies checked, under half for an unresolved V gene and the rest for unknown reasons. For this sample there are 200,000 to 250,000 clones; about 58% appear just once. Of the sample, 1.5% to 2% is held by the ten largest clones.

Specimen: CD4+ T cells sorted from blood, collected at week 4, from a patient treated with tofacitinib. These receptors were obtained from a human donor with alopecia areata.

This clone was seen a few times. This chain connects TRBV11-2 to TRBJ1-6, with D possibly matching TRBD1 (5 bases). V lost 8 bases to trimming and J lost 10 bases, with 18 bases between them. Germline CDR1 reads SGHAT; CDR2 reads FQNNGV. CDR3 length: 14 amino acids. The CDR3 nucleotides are TGTGCCAGCTGCCGGCCCAGGGAGGGATCACCCCTCCACTTT. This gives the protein CASCRPREGSPLHF.

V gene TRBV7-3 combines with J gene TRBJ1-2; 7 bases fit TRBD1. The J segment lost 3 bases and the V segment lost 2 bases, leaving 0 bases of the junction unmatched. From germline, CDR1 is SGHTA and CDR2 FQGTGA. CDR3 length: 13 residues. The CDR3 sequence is CASSLGQDYGYTF. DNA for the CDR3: TGTGCCAGCAGCTTAGGACAGGACTATGGCTACACCTTC.

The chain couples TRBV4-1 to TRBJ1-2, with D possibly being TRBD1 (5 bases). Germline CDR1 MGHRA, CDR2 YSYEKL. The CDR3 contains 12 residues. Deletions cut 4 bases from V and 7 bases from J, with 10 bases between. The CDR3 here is CASSPPGAGYTF. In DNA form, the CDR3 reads TGCGCCAGCAGCCCGCCTGGGGCTGGCTACACCTTC.

The DNA for the CDR3 is TGTGCCAGCAGGCCTTGGGGGGCAGGAAGCACTGAAGCTTTCTTT. As protein: CASRPWGAGSTEAFF. This chain uses TRBV6-6 with TRBJ1-1; tentatively, D is TRBD1 (6 bases). The CDR3 extends over 15 amino acids. V lost 6 bases to trimming and J lost 4 bases, with 18 bases between them. Germline assignment: CDR1 MNHNY and CDR2 SVGAGI (reference sequence).

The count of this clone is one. CDR3 bases: TGCAGCGTTGGTGTGAGAGGGGACACTGAAGCTTTCTTT. Translating gives CSVGVRGDTEAFF. The chain has TRBV29-1 and TRBJ1-1; D perhaps matches TRBD1 (5 bases). The V end was cut by 4 bases, the J end by 3 bases, with 12 bases between. The CDR3 extends over 13 amino acids. Germline V gene lookup returns CDR1 SQVTM and CDR2 ANQGSEA. The full variable domain, its missing parts supplied by reference TRBV29-1 and TRBJ1-1, is SAVISQKPSRDICQRGTSLTIQCQVDSQVTMMFWYRQQPGQSLTLIATANQGSEATYESGFVIDKFPISRPNLTFSTLTVSNMSPEDSSIYLCSVGVRGDTEAFFGQGTRLTVV.

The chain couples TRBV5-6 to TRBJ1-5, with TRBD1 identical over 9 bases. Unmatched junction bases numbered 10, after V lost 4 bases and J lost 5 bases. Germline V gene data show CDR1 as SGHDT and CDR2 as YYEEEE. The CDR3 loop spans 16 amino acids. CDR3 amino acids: CASSGWTGVRDQPQHF. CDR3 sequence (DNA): TGTGCCAGCAGCGGATGGACAGGGGTGCGGGATCAGCCCCAGCATTTT. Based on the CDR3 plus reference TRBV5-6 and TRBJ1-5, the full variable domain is DAGVTQSPTHLIKTRGQQVTLRCSPKSGHDTVSWYQQALGQGPQFIFQYYEEEERQRGNFPDRFSGHQFPNYSSELNVNALLLGDSALYLCASSGWTGVRDQPQHFGDGTRLSIL.

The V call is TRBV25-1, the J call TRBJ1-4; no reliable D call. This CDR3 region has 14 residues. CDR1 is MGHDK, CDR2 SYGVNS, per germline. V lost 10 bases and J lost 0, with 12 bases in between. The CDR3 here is CATAPTATNEKLFF. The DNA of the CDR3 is TGTGCCACCGCCCCGACTGCAACTAATGAAAAACTGTTTTTT.

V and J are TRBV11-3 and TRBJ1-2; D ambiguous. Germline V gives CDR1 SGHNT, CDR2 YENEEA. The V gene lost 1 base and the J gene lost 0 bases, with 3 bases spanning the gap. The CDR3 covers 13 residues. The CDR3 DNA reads TGTGCCAGCAGCTTAGGCCCTAACTATGGCTACACCTTC. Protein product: CASSLGPNYGYTF.

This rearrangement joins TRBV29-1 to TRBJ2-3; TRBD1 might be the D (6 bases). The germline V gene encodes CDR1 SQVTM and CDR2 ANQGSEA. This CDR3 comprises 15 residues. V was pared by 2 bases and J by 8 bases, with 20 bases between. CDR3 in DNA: TGCAGCGTTGAATTGGGGGCAGGGGCACAGAGTACGCAGTATTTT. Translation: CSVELGAGAQSTQYF.

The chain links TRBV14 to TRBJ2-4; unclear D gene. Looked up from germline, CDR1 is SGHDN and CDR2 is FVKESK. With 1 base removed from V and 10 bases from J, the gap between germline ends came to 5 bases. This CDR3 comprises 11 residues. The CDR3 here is CASSQGVIQYF. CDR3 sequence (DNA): TGTGCCAGCAGCCAAGGGGTAATTCAGTACTTC.

The CDR3 DNA sequence: TGTGCCTGGAGTATAGGGACTAGCGGGTACAATGAGCAGTTCTTC. This gives the protein CAWSIGTSGYNEQFF. J is TRBJ2-1 and V is TRBV30, with 12 positions matching TRBD2. V gave up 2 bases and J gave up 4 bases; unmatched junction bases: 3. Germline CDR1 GTSNPN, CDR2 SVGIG (reference sequence). The CDR3 consists of 15 residues.

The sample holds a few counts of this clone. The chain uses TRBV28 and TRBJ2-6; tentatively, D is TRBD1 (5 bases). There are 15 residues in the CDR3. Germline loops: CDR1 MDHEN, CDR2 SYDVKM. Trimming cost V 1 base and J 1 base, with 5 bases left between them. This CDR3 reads CASSLSGSGANVLTF. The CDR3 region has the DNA TGTGCCAGCAGTTTATCAGGGTCTGGGGCCAACGTCCTGACTTTC.

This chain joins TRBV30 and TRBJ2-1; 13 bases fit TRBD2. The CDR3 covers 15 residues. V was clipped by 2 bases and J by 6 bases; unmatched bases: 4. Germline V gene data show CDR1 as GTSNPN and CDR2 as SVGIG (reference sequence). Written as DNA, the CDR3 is TGTGCCTGGAGTACACTAGCGGGGGGGACCAATGAGCAGTTCTTC. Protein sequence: CAWSTLAGGTNEQFF.

The CDR3 sequence is CSDRRNTDTQYF. CDR3 bases: TGCAGCGACAGAAGGAACACAGATACGCAGTATTTT. The J gene is TRBJ2-3, the V gene TRBV29-1; D not resolved. Per germline, CDR1 SQVTM and CDR2 ANQGSEA. V lost 7 bases and J lost 2, with 10 bases in between. CDR3 length equals 12 residues.

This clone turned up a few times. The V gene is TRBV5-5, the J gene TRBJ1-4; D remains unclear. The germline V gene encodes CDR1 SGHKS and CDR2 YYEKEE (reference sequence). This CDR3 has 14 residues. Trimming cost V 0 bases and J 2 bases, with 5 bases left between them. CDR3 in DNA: TGTGCCAGCAGCTTGGGACTTACTAATGAAAAACTGTTTTTT. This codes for CASSLGLTNEKLFF.

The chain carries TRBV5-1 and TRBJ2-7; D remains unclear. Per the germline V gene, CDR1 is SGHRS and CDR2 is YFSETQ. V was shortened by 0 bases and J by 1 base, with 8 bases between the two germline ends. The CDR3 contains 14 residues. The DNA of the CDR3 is TGCGCCAGCAGCTTGGGAGTCCCTTCCTACGAGCAGTACTTC. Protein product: CASSLGVPSYEQYF.

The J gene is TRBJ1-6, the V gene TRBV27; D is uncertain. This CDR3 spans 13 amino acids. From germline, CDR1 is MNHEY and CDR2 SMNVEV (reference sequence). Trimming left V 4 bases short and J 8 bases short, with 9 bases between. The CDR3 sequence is CASSSVRDSPLHF. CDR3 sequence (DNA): TGTGCCAGCAGTTCGGTTAGGGATTCACCCCTCCACTTT.

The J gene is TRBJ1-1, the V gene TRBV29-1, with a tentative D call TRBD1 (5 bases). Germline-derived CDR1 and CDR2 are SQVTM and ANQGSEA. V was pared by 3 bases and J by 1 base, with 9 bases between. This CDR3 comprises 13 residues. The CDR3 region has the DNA TGCAGCGTTGATGCAGGGAGGAACACTGAAGCTTTCTTT. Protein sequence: CSVDAGRNTEAFF.

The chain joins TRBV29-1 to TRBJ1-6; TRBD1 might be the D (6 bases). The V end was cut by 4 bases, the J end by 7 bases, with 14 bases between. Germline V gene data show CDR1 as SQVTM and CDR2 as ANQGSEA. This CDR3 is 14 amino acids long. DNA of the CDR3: TGCAGCGTTGGCGAGGGCAGGGGAAATTCACCCCTCCACTTT. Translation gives CSVGEGRGNSPLHF.

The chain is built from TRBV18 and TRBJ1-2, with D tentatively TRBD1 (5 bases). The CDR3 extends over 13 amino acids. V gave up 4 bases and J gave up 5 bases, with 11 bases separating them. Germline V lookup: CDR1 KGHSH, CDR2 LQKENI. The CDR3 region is CASSLSREYGYTF. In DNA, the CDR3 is TGTGCCAGCTCACTTTCCAGGGAATATGGCTACACCTTC.

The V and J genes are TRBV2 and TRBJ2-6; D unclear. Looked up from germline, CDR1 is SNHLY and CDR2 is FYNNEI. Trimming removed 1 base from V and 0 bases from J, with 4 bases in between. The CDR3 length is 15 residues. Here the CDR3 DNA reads TGTGCCAGCAGTGAAGACAGCTCTGGGGCCAACGTCCTGACTTTC. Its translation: CASSEDSSGANVLTF.

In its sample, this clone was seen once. The CDR3 DNA reads as TGCGCCAGCAGCCAAGATTCTTCGGGGGCGGCCTATGGCTACACCTTC. The encoded protein is CASSQDSSGAAYGYTF. The chain carries TRBV4-3 and TRBJ1-2; TRBD1 is a possible D gene (6 bases). Germline V CDR1 and CDR2: LGHNA, YSLEER. Trimming stripped 0 bases from V and 4 bases from J, with 15 bases between. CDR3 length equals 16 residues.

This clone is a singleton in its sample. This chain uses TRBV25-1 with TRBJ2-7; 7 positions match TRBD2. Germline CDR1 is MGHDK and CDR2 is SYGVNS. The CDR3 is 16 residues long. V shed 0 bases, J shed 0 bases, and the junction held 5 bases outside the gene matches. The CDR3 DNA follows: TGTGCCAGCAGTGAATATCACGGGGGGACCTCCTACGAGCAGTACTTC. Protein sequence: CASSEYHGGTSYEQYF.

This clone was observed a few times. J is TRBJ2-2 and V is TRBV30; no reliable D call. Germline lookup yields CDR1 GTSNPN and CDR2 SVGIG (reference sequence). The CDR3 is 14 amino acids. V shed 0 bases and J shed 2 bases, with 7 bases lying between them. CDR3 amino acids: CAWSVQSNTGELFF. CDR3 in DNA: TGTGCCTGGAGTGTACAGAGTAACACCGGGGAGCTGTTTTTT. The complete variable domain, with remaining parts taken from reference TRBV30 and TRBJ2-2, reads SQTIHQWPATLVQPVGSPLSLECTVEGTSNPNLYWYRQAAGRGLQLLFYSVGIGQISSEVPQNLSASRPQDRQFILSSKKLLLSDSGFYLCAWSVQSNTGELFFGEGSRLTVL.

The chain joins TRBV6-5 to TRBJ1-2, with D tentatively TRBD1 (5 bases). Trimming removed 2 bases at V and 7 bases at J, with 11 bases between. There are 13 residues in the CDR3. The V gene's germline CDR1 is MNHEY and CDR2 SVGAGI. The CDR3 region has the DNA TGTGCCAGCAGTTACACCGGGACGTCTGGCTACACCTTC. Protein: CASSYTGTSGYTF.

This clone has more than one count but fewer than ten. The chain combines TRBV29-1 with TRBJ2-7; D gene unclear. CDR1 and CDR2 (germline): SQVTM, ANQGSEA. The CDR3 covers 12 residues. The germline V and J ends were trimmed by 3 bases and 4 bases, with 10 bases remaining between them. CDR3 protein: CSVDGPNYEQYF. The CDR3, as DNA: TGCAGCGTTGATGGGCCTAATTACGAGCAGTACTTC.

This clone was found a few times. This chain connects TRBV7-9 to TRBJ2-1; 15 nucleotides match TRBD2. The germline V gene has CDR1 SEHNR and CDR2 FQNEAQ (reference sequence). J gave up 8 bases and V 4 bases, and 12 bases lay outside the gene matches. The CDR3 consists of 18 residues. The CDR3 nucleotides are TGTGCCAGCAGCTCCGGACTAGCGGGGGGGCCAGTTAAGTATGAGCAGTTCTTC. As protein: CASSSGLAGGPVKYEQFF.

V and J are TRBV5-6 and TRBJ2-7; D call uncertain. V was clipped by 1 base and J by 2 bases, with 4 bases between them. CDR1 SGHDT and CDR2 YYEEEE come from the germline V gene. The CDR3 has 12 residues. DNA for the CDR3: TGTGCCAGCAGCTTGCAAACCTACGAGCAGTACTTC. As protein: CASSLQTYEQYF.